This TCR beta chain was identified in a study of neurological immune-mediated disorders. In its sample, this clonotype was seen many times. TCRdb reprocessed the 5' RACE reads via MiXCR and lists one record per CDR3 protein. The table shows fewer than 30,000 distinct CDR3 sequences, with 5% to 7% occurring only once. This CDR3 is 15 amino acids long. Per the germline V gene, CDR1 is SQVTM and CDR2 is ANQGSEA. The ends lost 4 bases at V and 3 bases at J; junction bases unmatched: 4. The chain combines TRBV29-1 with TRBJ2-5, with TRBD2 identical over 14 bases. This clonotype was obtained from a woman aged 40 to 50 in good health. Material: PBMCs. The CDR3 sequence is CSVGGTSGSEETQYF. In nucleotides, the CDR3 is TGCAGCGTTGGAGGGACTAGCGGGAGTGAAGAGACCCAGTACTTC.